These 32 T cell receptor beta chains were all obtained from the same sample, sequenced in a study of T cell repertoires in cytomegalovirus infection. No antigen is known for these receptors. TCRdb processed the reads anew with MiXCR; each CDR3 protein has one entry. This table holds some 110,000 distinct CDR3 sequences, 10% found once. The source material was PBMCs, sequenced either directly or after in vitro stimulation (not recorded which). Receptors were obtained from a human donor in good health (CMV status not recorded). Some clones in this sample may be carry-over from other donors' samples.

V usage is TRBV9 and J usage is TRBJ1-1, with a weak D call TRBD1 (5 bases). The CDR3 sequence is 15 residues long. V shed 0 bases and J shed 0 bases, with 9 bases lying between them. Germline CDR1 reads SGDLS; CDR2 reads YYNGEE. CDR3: CASSVVNRMNTEAFF. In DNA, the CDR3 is TGTGCCAGCAGCGTAGTTAACAGGATGAACACTGAAGCTTTCTTT.

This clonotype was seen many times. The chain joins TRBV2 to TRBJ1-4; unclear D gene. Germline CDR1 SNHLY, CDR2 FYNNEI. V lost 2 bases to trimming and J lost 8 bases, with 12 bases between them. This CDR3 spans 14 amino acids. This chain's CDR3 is CASSEMLGNEKLFF. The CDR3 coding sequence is TGTGCCAGCAGTGAAATGCTAGGGAACGAAAAACTGTTTTTT.

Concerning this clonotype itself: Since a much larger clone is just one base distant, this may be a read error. The chain's CDR3 is CASSPISRPEQYF. CDR3 sequence (DNA): TGTGCCAGCAGCCCTATCTCCAGGCCCGAGCAGTACTTC. The chain uses TRBV7-4 and TRBJ2-7; D is unresolved. The length of the CDR3 is 13 residues. Between the trimmed V and J ends, which lost 5 bases and 6 bases, there was a span of 14 bases. Germline V gene lookup returns CDR1 SGHVT and CDR2 SQSDAQ.

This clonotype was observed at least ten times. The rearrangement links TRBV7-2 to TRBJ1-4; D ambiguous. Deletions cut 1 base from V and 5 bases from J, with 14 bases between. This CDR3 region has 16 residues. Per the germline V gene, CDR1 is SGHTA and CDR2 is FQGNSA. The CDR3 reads CASSLDPGFGNEKLFF. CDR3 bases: TGTGCCAGCAGCTTAGATCCAGGCTTTGGGAATGAAAAACTGTTTTTT.

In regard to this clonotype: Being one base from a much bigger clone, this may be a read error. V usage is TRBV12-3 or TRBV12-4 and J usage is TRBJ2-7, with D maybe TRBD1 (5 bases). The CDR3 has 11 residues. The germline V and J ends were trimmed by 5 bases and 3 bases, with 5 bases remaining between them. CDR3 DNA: TGTGCCAGCAGTCAGGGCTACGAGCAGTACTTC. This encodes CASSQGYEQYF.

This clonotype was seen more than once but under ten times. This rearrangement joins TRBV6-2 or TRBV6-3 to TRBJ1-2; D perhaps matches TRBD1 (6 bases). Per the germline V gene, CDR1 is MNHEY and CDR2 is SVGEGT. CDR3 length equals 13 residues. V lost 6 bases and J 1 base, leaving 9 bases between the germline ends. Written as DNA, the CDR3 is TGTGCCAGCAGCCGACAGGTTAACTATGGCTACACCTTC. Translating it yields CASSRQVNYGYTF.

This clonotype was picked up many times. CDR3 coding DNA: TGTGCCAGCAGCCGGGACAGGGCTGAAGGCGGGGAGCTGTTTTTT. Amino acids: CASSRDRAEGGELFF. The J gene is TRBJ2-2, the V gene TRBV7-2; 9 bases agree with TRBD1. The length of the CDR3 is 15 residues. Trimming removed 5 bases from V and 7 bases from J; junction bases left unmatched: 8. Per the germline V gene, CDR1 is SGHTA and CDR2 is FQGNSA.

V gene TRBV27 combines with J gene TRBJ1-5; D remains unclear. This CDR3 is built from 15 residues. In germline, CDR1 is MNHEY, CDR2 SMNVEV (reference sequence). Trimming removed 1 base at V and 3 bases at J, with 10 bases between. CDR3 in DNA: TGTGCCAGCAGTTTATTAGGGCACCTCAATCAGCCCCAGCATTTT. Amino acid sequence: CASSLLGHLNQPQHF.

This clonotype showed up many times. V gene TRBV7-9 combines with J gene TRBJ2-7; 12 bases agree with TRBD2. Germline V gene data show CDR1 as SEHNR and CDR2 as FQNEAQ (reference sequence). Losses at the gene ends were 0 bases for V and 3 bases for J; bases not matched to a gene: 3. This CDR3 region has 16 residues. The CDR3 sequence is CASSLAGLAGDYEQYF. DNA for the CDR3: TGTGCCAGCAGCTTAGCGGGACTAGCGGGTGACTACGAGCAGTACTTC. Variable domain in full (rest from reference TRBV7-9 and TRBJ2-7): DTGVSQNPRHKITKRGQNVTFRCDPISEHNRLYWYRQTLGQGPEFLTYFQNEAQLEKSRLLSDRFSAERPKGSFSTLEIQRTEQGDSAMYLCASSLAGLAGDYEQYFGPGTRLTVT.

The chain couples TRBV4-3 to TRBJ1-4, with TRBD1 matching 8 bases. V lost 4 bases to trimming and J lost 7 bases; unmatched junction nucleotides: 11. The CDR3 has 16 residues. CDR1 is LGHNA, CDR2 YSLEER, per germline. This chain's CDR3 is CASSPRDRDRLEKLFF. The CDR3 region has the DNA TGCGCCAGCAGCCCAAGGGACCGGGACAGGCTTGAAAAACTGTTTTTT.

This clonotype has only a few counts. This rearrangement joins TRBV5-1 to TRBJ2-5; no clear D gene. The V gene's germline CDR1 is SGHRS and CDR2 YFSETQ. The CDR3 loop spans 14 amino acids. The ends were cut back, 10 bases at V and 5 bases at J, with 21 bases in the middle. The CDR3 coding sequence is TGCGCCGCCCCCGTTCCCCAGTGGCTGGAGACCCAGTACTTC. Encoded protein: CAAPVPQWLETQYF.

The CDR3 DNA is TGTGCCAGTAGTACCCCGTCTTCGGAGACCCAGTACTTC. Translation: CASSTPSSETQYF. The gene calls are TRBV19 and TRBJ2-5; D gene unclear. V was trimmed by 4 bases and J by 5 bases, leaving 11 bases between them. Germline V lookup: CDR1 LNHDA, CDR2 SQIVND (reference sequence). This CDR3 has 13 amino acids.

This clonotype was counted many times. The CDR3 protein is CASSPKLGGRYTDTQYF. In DNA form, the CDR3 reads TGTGCCAGCAGCCCGAAACTAGGCGGCCGATACACAGATACGCAGTATTTT. The chain recombines TRBV7-3 with TRBJ2-3, with D possibly matching TRBD2 (5 bases). Germline CDR1 is SGHTA and CDR2 is FQGTGA. This CDR3 comprises 17 residues. The V and J ends lost 5 bases and 2 bases respectively, with 20 bases between them.

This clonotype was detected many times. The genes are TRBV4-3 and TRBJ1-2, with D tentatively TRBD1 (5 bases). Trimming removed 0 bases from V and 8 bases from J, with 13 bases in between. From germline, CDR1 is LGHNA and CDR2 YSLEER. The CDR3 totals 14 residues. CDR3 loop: CASSQDALWGGYTF. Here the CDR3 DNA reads TGCGCCAGCAGCCAAGATGCCCTCTGGGGGGGCTACACCTTC.

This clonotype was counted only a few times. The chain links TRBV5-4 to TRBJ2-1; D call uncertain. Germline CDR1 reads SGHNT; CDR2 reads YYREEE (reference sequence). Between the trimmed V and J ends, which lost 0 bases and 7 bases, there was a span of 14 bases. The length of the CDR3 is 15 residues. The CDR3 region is CASSLGPPGPNEQFF. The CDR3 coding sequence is TGTGCCAGCAGCTTGGGGCCGCCTGGGCCGAATGAGCAGTTCTTC.

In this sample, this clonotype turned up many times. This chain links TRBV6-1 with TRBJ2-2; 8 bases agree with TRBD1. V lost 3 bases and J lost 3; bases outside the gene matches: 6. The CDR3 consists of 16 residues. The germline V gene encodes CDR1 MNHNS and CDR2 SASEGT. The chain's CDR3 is CASSEWQGADTGELFF. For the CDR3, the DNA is TGTGCCAGCAGTGAGTGGCAGGGGGCGGACACCGGGGAGCTGTTTTTT.

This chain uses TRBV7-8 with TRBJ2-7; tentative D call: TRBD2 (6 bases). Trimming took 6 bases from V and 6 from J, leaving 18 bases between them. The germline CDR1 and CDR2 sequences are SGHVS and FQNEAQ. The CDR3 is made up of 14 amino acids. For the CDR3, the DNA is TGTGCCAGCAGTCAATCGGGAGCGATAAGCGAGCAGTACGTC. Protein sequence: CASSQSGAISEQYV.

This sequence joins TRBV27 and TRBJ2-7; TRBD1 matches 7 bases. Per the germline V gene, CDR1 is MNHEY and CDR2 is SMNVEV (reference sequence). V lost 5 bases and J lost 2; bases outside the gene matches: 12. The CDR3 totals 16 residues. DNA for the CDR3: TGTGCCAGCAGTCCGTCCGGTGGAGACAGGGCCTACGAGCAGTACTTC. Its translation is CASSPSGGDRAYEQYF.

The CDR3 sequence: CASSRTGTHSGNTIYF. The DNA for the CDR3 is TGTGCCAGCAGCCGCACCGGGACCCACTCTGGAAACACCATATATTTT. The V and J genes are TRBV11-2 and TRBJ1-3, with TRBD1 as a possible D gene (5 bases). Germline CDR1 SGHAT, CDR2 FQNNGV. Trimming removed 5 bases from V and 0 bases from J, with 14 bases in between. The CDR3 loop spans 16 amino acids.

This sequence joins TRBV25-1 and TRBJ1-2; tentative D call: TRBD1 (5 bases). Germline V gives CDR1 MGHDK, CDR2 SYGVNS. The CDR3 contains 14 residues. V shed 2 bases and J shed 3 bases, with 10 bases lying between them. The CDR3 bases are TGTGCCAGCAGTGAACAGGGAGCTTACTATGGCTACACCTTC. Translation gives CASSEQGAYYGYTF.

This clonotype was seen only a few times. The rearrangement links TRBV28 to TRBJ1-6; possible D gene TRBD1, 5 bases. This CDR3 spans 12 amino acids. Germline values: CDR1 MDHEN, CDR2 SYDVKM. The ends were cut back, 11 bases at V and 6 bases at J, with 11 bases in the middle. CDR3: CAGRRGNSPLHF. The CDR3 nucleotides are TGTGCCGGCCGAAGGGGTAATTCACCCCTCCACTTT.

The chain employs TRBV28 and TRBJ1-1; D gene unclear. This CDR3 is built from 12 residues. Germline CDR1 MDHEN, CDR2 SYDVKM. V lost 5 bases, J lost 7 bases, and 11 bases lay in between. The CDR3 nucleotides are TGTGCCAGCAGTCTCGACCGGTATGAAGCTTTCTTT. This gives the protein CASSLDRYEAFF.

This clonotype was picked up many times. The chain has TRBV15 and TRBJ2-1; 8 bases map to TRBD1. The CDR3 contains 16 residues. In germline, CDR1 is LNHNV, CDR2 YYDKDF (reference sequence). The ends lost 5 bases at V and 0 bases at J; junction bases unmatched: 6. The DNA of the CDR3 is TGTGCCACCAGCCGGACAGGGTCGAGCTCCTACAATGAGCAGTTCTTC. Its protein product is CATSRTGSSSYNEQFF.

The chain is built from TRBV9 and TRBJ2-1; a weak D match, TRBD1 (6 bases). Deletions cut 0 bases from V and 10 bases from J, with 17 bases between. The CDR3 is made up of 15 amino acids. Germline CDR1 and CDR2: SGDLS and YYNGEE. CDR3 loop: CASSVVAVRQGEQFF. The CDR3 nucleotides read TGTGCCAGCAGCGTAGTCGCGGTAAGGCAGGGGGAGCAGTTCTTC. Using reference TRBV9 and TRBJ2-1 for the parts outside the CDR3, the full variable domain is DSGVTQTPKHLITATGQRVTLRCSPRSGDLSVYWYQQSLDQGLQFLIQYYNGEERAKGNILERFSAQQFPDLHSELNLSSLELGDSALYFCASSVVAVRQGEQFFGPGTRLTVL.

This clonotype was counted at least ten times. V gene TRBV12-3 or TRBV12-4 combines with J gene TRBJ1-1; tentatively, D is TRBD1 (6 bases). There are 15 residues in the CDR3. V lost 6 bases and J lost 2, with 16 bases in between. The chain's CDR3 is CASSPDTGNNTEAFF. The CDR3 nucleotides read TGTGCCAGCAGCCCCGATACAGGGAATAACACTGAAGCTTTCTTT.

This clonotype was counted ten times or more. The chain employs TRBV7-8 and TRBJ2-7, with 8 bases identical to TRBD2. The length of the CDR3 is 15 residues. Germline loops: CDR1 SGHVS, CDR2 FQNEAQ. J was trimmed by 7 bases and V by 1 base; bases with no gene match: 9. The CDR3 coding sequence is TGTGCCAGCAGCTTAGTTTCGGGAGGGCTGGGGGAGCAGTACTTC. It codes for CASSLVSGGLGEQYF.

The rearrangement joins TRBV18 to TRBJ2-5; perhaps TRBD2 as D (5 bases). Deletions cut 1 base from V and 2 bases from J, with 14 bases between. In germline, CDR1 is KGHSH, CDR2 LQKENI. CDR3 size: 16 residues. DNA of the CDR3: TGTGCCAGCTCACCACGGGTTCTAGGAGGACAAGAGACCCAGTACTTC. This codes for CASSPRVLGGQETQYF.

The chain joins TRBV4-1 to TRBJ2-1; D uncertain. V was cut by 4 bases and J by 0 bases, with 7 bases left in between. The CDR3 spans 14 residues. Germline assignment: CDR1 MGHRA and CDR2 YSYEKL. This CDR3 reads CASSPEVSYNEQFF. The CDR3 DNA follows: TGCGCCAGCAGCCCCGAGGTCTCCTACAATGAGCAGTTCTTC.

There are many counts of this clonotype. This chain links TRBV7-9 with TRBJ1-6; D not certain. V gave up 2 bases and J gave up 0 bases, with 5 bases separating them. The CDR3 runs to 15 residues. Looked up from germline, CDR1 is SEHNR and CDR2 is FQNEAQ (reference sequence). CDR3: CASSLSSSYNSPLHF. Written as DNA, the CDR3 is TGTGCCAGCAGCTTATCGAGCTCCTATAATTCACCCCTCCACTTT. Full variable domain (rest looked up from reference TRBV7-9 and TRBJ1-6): DTGVSQNPRHKITKRGQNVTFRCDPISEHNRLYWYRQTLGQGPEFLTYFQNEAQLEKSRLLSDRFSAERPKGSFSTLEIQRTEQGDSAMYLCASSLSSSYNSPLHFGNGTRLTVT.

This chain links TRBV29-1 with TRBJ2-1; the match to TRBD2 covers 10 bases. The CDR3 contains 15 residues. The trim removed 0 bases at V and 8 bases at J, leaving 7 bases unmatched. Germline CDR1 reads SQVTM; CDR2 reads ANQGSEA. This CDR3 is CSVEEPGLARYEQFF. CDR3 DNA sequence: TGCAGCGTTGAAGAACCGGGACTAGCGAGATATGAGCAGTTCTTC.

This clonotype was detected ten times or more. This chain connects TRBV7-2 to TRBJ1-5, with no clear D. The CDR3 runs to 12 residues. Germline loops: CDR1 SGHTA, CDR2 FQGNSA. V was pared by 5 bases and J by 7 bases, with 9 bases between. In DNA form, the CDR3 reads TGTGCCAGCAGCCTCGCGGGGCAGCCCCAGCATTTT. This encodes CASSLAGQPQHF.

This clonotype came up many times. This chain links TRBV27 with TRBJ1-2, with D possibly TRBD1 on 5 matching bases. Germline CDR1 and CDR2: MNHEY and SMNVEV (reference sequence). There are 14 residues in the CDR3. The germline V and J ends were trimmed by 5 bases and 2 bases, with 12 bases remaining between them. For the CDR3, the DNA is TGTGCCAGCAGTGGAGGTGGGGGGAACTATGGCTACACCTTC. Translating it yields CASSGGGGNYGYTF.